This entry is about one T cell receptor beta chain. The authors' processing: For nucleated cells, counts were estimated from reference gene primer amplification. Sequenced by immunoSEQ multiplex PCR; TCRdb stores in-frame clones only, minus some. V, J and clone size are those of that table, while D and trimming were read from the DNA. Among approximately 300,000 clones, roughly 84% were seen once, and the ten largest hold 15% to 19%. The junction had 7 bases not matched to a gene; V was cut back by 7 bases and J by 3 bases. This CDR3 region has 15 residues. Germline CDR1 and CDR2: KGHDR and SFDVKD. This entry is derived from a study of blood T cell repertoires in COVID-19. Study summary: Sites in the United States, Italy and Spain provided acute and convalescent COVID-19 samples.

The sample comprised peripheral blood. V and J are TRBV24-1 and TRBJ2-3; TRBD1 matches 9 bases. The TCR comes from a person aged 65 to 85 with COVID-19, enrolled during active disease. The CDR3 DNA sequence: TGTGCCACCAGCACCCGGACAGGGGCAACAGATACGCAGTATTTT. Its protein is CATSTRTGATDTQYF.